Following are 4 T cell receptor beta chains from one sample sequenced in a study of T cells after yellow fever vaccination. TCRdb re-analysed the 5' RACE reads in MiXCR, keeping a single row per CDR3 protein. The table lists 170,000 or so distinct CDR3 sequences, approximately 9.9% of them singletons. The sample in question was CD8+ T cells sorted from PBMCs, obtained 45 days after the yellow fever booster vaccination. The receptors derive from a young man who received the YFV17D yellow fever vaccine.

The chain combines TRBV25-1 with TRBJ2-5; unclear D gene. Deletions cut 6 bases from V and 9 bases from J, with 11 bases between. The CDR3 consists of 11 residues. Per germline, CDR1 MGHDK and CDR2 SYGVNS. CDR3 sequence (DNA): TGTGCCAGCAGCGGTCAGGTGGCCCAGTACTTC. Its protein product is CASSGQVAQYF.

This clonotype was seen ten or more times. The chain couples TRBV12-3 or TRBV12-4 to TRBJ2-3; D gene unclear. The V end was cut by 3 bases, the J end by 6 bases, with 19 bases between. The CDR3 covers 16 residues. The CDR3 DNA reads as TGTGCCAGCAGTTTCGTAGTGACTCCCCAAGTCGATACGCAGTATTTT. Translating gives CASSFVVTPQVDTQYF.

The table lists this clonotype with many counts. The genes are TRBV4-1 and TRBJ1-5; 8 bases agree with TRBD1. The CDR3 is made up of 17 amino acids. V was pared by 4 bases and J by 2 bases, with 10 bases of the junction left unmatched. The germline V gene encodes CDR1 MGHRA and CDR2 YSYEKL. The CDR3: CASSPGQGQHGNQPQHF. The CDR3 DNA sequence: TGCGCCAGCAGCCCTGGACAGGGACAACATGGCAATCAGCCCCAGCATTTT.

The V gene is TRBV5-6, the J gene TRBJ2-3; no clear D. The CDR3 is 12 residues long. Germline loops: CDR1 SGHDT, CDR2 YYEEEE. V was cut by 5 bases and J by 4 bases, with 8 bases left in between. CDR3 bases: TGTGCCAGCAGTCCCGCCCCAGATACGCAGTATTTT. Encoded protein: CASSPAPDTQYF.